This TCR beta chain emerged from a study of graft-versus-host responses after intestinal transplantation. Study information: Anti-thymocyte globulin served as induction for all recipients, who then took tacrolimus and steroids for roughly 3 years.

The CDR3 is 17 amino acids. Germline loops: CDR1 MGHRA, CDR2 YSYEKL. V was clipped by 0 bases and J by 3 bases; unmatched bases: 6. Generated by immunoSEQ multiplex PCR, the TCRdb table keeps only in-frame clones and is missing some. Among tens of thousands of clones listed, just over 90% were seen once. Findings of the study overall: Peak circulating GvH clone levels tracked with early post-transplant HvG declines. The presence of high graft-versus-host to host-versus-graft clonal ratios in allografts characterized patients with graft-donor T cell macrochimerism. Recipient marrow held GvH clones, some first seen in ileum or blood.

As for this clone: Antigen: not known.

The gene calls are TRBV4-1 and TRBJ1-2, with 11 nucleotides matching TRBD1. The source of this sequence is a human donor who received an intestinal transplant. The sample was unstimulated CD8+ T cells sorted from spleen or lymph node cells, taken before intestinal transplant. The CDR3 DNA sequence: TGCGCCAGCAGCCAAGATTACGGACAGGGGGCTGACTATGGCTACACCTTC. This gives the protein CASSQDYGQGADYGYTF.